This TCR beta chain was captured by sequencing in a study of blood T cell repertoires in COVID-19. Study-wide context: Acute and convalescent COVID-19 samples came from the United States, Italy and Spain.

A word on this clone: An end of the junction differs from the germline gene, which may be a read error.

The participants were between roughly 18 and 89 years old and came from roughly 25 US areas. In germline, CDR1 is SNHLY, CDR2 FYNNEI. The CDR3 sequence is 16 residues long. Libraries were prepared by immunoSEQ multiplex PCR; TCRdb keeps only in-frame clonotypes and omits some of them. The profile shows about 440,000 clones, roughly 87% of them singletons. The chain couples TRBV2 to TRBJ1-2; D is undetermined. The receptor was derived from a woman aged 18-29 years with acute COVID-19. The source material was PBMCs or T cells enriched from blood (not recorded which). DNA for the CDR3: TGTGCCGGCAGCGGTTCCCGGGAGGCCAAAGACTATGGCTACACCTTC. Residues: CAGSGSREAKDYGYTF.